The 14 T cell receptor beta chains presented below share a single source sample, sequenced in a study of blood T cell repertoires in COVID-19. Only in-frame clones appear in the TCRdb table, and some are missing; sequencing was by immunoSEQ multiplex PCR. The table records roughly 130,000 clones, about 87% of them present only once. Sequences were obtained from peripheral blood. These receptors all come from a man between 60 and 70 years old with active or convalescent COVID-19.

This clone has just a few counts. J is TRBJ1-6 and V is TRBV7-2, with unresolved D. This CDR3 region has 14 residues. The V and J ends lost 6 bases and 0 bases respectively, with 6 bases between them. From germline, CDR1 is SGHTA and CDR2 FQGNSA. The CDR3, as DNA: TGTGCCAGCAGTACGAGCTCCTATAATTCACCCCTCCACTTT. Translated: CASSTSSYNSPLHF.

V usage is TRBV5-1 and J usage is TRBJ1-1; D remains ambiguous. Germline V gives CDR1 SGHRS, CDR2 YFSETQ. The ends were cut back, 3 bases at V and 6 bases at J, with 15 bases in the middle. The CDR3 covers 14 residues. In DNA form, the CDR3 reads TGCGCCAGCAGCTGGAACGCGGGTACGCCTGAAGCTTTCTTT. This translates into CASSWNAGTPEAFF.

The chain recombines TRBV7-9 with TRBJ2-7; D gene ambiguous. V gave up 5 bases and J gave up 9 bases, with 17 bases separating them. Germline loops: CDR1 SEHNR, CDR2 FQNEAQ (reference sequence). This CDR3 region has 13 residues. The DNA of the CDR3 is TGTGCCAGCAGCCCTTCACACGGGTTGGGGCAGTACTTC. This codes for CASSPSHGLGQYF.

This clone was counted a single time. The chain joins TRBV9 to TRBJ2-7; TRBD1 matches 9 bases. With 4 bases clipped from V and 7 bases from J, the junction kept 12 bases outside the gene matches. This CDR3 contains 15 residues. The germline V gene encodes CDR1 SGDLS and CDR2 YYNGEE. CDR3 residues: CASSSGTGTLGEQYF. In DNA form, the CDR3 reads TGTGCCAGCAGCTCCGGGACAGGGACGCTAGGAGAGCAGTACTTC.

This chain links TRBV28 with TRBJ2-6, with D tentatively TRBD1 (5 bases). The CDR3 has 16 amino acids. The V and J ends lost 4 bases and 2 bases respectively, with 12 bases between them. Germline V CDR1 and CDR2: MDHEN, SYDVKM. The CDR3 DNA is TGTGCCAGCAGTTCCCCGACAGCCACTGGGGCCAACGTCCTGACTTTC. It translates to CASSSPTATGANVLTF.

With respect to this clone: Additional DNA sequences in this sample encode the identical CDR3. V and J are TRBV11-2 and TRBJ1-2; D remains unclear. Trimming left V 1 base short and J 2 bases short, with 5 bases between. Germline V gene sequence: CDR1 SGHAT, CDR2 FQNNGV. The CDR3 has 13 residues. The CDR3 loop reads CASSLGQNYGYTF. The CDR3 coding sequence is TGTGCCAGCAGCTTAGGCCAGAACTATGGCTACACCTTC.

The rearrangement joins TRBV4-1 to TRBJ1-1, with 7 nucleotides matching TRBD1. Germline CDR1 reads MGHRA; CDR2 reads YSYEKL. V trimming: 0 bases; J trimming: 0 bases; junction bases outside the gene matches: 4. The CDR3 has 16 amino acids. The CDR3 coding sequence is TGCGCCAGCAGCCAAGAGGGGGGACAGTTGAACACTGAAGCTTTCTTT. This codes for CASSQEGGQLNTEAFF.

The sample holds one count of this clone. The CDR3 region is CASSLGPPTEAFF. The CDR3 DNA follows: TGTGCCAGCAGCTTAGGGCCCCCCACTGAAGCTTTCTTT. The chain recombines TRBV11-2 with TRBJ1-1; D not certain. CDR1 SGHAT and CDR2 FQNNGV come from the germline V gene. The CDR3 contains 13 residues. Trimming removed 1 base from V and 4 bases from J, with 7 bases in between.

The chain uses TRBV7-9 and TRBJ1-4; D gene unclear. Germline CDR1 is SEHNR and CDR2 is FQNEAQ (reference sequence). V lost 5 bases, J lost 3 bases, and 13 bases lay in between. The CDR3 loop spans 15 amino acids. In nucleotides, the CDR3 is TGTGCCAGCAGCGACTCCGCGGCTCCTAATGAAAAACTGTTTTTT. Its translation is CASSDSAAPNEKLFF.

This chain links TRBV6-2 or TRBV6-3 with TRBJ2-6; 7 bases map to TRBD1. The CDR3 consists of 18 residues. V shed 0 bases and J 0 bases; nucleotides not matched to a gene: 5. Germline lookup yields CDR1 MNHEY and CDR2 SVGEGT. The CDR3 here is CASSYSRTGSSGANVLTF. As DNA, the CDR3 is TGTGCCAGCAGTTACTCGCGGACAGGTAGCTCTGGGGCCAACGTCCTGACTTTC.

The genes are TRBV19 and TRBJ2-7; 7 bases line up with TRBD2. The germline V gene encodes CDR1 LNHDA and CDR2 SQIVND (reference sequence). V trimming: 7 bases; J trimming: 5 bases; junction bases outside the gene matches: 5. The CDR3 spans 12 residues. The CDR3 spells CASNGGGDEQYF. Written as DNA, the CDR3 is TGTGCCAGTAACGGTGGGGGGGACGAGCAGTACTTC.

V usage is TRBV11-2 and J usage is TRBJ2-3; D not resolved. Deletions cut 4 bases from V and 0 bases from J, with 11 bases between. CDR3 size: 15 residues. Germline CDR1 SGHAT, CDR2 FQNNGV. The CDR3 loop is CASSSSYSSTDTQYF. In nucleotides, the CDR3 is TGTGCCAGCAGCTCCTCATACAGCAGCACAGATACGCAGTATTTT.

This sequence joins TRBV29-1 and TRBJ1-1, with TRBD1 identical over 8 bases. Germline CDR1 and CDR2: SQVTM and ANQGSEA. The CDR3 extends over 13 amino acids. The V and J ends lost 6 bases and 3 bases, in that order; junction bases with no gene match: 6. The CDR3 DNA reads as TGCAGCGTGCCCGGACAGGGAGACACTGAAGCTTTCTTT. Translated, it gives CSVPGQGDTEAFF.

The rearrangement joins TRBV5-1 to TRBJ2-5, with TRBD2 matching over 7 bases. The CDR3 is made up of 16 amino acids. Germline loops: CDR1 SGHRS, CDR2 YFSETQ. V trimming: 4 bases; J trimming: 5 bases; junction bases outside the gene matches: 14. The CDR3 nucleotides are TGCGCCAGCAGCGCCGAGACTAGCTTGGGCCGGGAGACCCAGTACTTC. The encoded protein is CASSAETSLGRETQYF.